This passage covers 2 T cell receptor beta chains from one sample sequenced in a study of cytomegalovirus exposure and HLA in healthy donors. The PCR was carried out with 60 Vbeta primers and 13 Jbeta primers. Repertoires were generated with immunoSEQ multiplex PCR, while TCRdb's copy carries only in-frame clones and drops some. Seen here are roughly 120,000 clones, roughly 70% observed once, and the top ten hold approximately 4.1%. The sequenced sample consisted of PBMCs. These receptors came from a woman in her thirties or forties in good health and CMV-seronegative.

This chain joins TRBV27 and TRBJ2-5; 11 bases map to TRBD2. The CDR3 is 16 amino acids. Germline loops: CDR1 MNHEY, CDR2 SMNVEV (reference sequence). With 6 bases clipped from V and 4 bases from J, the junction kept 10 bases outside the gene matches. The CDR3 spells CASSPSGLAGGETQYF. The CDR3 DNA is TGTGCCAGCAGCCCCTCAGGGCTAGCGGGAGGAGAGACCCAGTACTTC.

This chain joins TRBV21-1 and TRBJ2-1; whether TRBD2, the table's D call, matches the DNA was not checked. TRBV21-1 is flagged as a pseudogene. The CDR3 runs 14 residues. The CDR3 reads CASSQKDWDNEQFF. The CDR3, as DNA: TGTGCCAGCAGCCAGAAGGACTGGGACAATGAGCAGTTCTTC.